This T cell receptor beta chain was captured in a study of blood T cell repertoires in COVID-19. Original methodology: Using reference gene primer amplification, nucleated cell counts were estimated. Sequencing used immunoSEQ multiplex PCR; TCRdb keeps in-frame clones, though not all of them. That table gives V, J and clone size, and the DNA gave D and trimming. The sample has under 350,000 clones, 85% to 90% seen once. This CDR3 has 11 residues. Trimming took 3 bases from V and 6 from J, leaving 6 bases between them. Germline-derived CDR1 and CDR2 are SGHAT and FQNNGV. There are a few counts of this clone. Everyone who took part was roughly 18 to 89 years old, and they came from about two dozen US areas.

Sample: PBMCs or T cells enriched from blood (not recorded which). V and J are TRBV11-2 and TRBJ2-7; no clear D. The receptor comes from a woman aged 55-75 years who had recovered from COVID-19. The CDR3 DNA is TGTGCCAGCAGCTTGGAGCTCGAGCAGTACTTC. Residues: CASSLELEQYF.